The source of this T cell receptor (beta chain) is a study of OX40 agonist ivuxolimab in advanced cancers. Here immunoSEQ multiplex PCR was the method, and the copy in TCRdb shows in-frame clones only, minus some. The table records approximately 70,000 clones, 91% of them present only once. There are 13 residues in the CDR3. With 0 bases removed from V and 6 bases from J, the gap between germline ends came to 8 bases. Germline values: CDR1 SGHRS, CDR2 YFSETQ. V usage is TRBV5-1 and J usage is TRBJ2-3; D call uncertain. Sequencing was performed on CD4+ or CD8+ T cells sorted from blood, taken in a trial of the OX40 agonist ivuxolimab. This clonotype was obtained from an adult with an advanced solid tumor such as melanoma, head and neck, liver or kidney cancer. Written as DNA, the CDR3 is TGCGCCAGCAGCTTGGGCGACGGGGATACGCAGTATTTT. It codes for CASSLGDGDTQYF.